This T cell receptor beta chain was captured by sequencing in a study of regulatory T cells in long-lasting Graves disease. On the study more broadly: Disease was considered persistent Graves' disease after over 5 years of antithyroid drugs (with positive TSH receptor antibodies). Whole-study results and caveats: The TCR repertoire of persistent Graves' patients was less diverse than that of newly diagnosed ones. Analysis covered peripheral blood alone, not thyroid tissue. New patients shared fewer public clonotypes (more than 850) than persistent patients did (roughly 2,500).

Time point specified: persistent/refractory GD, antithyroid drugs over 5 years with positive TRAb. Preparation of the TCR library used RNA extracted from PBMCs. CDR1 is SGHAT and CDR2 is FQNNGV in the germline V gene. Trimming removed 7 bases from V and 1 base from J; junction bases left unmatched: 14. The CDR3 contains 17 residues. As to this clonotype: Its antigen is not known.

iRepertoire HTBI primers and Arm-PCR of CDR3 regions built TCR beta libraries. TCRdb recomputed calls from the multiplex PCR reads with MiXCR, one row per CDR3 protein. The sample shows 700,000 or so distinct CDR3 sequences, around 32% of them seen only once. The material was peripheral blood mononuclear cells (PBMCs), obtained when the disease was refractory, from a patient treated with antithyroid drugs. J is TRBJ2-5 and V is TRBV11-2, with 8 positions matching TRBD2. The TCR comes from a female donor with Graves disease. CDR3 sequence reads: CASTRLWGGRLQETQYF. The CDR3 DNA reads TGTGCCAGCACTCGCCTCTGGGGCGGGAGGCTCCAAGAGACCCAGTACTTC. The variable domain in full, with the rest retrieved from reference TRBV11-2 and TRBJ2-5, is EAGVAQSPRYKIIEKRQSVAFWCNPISGHATLYWYQQILGQGPKLLIQFQNNGVVDDSQLPKDRFSAERLKGVDSTLKIQPAKLEDSAVYLCASTRLWGGRLQETQYFGPGTRLLVL.